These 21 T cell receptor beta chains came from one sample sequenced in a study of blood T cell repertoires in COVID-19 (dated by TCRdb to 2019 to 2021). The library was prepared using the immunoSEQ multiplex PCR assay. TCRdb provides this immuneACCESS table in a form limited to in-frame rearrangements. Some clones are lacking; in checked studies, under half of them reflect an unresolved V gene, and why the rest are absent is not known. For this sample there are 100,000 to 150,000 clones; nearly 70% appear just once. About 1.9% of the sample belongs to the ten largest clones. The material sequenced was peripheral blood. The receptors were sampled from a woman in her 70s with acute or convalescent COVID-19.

CDR3 region: CASSYGLLAGGNEQFF. The DNA of the CDR3 is TGTGCCAGCAGTTACGGTCTGCTAGCGGGAGGAAACGAGCAGTTCTTC. The chain employs TRBV6-5 and TRBJ2-1, with 11 bases that match TRBD2. The CDR3 contains 16 residues. Looked up from germline, CDR1 is MNHEY and CDR2 is SVGAGI. With 2 bases clipped from V and 10 bases from J, the junction kept 10 bases outside the gene matches.

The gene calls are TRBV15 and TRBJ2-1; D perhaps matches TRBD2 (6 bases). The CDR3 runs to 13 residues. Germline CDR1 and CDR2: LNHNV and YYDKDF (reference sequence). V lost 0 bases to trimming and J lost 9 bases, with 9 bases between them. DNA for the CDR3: TGTGCCACCAGCAGAGATGGGCGGGGTGAGCAGTTCTTC. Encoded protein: CATSRDGRGEQFF.

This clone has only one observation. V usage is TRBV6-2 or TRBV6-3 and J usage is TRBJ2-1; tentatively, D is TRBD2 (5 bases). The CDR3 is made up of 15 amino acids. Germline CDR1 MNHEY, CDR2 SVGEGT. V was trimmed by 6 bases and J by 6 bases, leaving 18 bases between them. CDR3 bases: TGTGCCAGCAGCAAACTCCCTTTTGAGGGCAATGAGCAGTTCTTC. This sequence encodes CASSKLPFEGNEQFF.

For the CDR3, the DNA is TGCGCCAGCAGCCCGGCATTGGCGGGAGGGTATGAGCAGTTCTTC. Translation gives CASSPALAGGYEQFF. This chain connects TRBV5-1 to TRBJ2-1; TRBD2 aligns across 9 bases. CDR3 length: 15 amino acids. J was trimmed by 8 bases and V by 4 bases; bases with no gene match: 10. Germline V gives CDR1 SGHRS, CDR2 YFSETQ.

The CDR3 coding sequence is TGTGCCAGCAGTTTATGGCACCCGGGACAGACCAATGAGCAGTTCTTC. It codes for CASSLWHPGQTNEQFF. J is TRBJ2-1 and V is TRBV27; 7 nucleotides line up with TRBD1. The CDR3 runs to 16 residues. Germline trimming cut 1 base from V and 6 bases from J; bases unmatched to any gene: 9. Per the germline V gene, CDR1 is MNHEY and CDR2 is SMNVEV (reference sequence).

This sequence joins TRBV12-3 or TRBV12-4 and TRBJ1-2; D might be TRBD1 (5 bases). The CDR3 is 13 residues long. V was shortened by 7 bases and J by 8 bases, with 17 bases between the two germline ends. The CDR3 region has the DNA TGTGCCAGCACCCACCGGGGGGGAGGAGGCTACACCTTC. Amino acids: CASTHRGGGGYTF.

This CDR3 is CASSLQTLGELFF. The CDR3 DNA reads TGTGCCAGCAGCTTGCAAACTCTCGGGGAGCTGTTTTTT. J is TRBJ2-2 and V is TRBV5-6; D gene uncertain. Trimming shortened V by 1 base and J by 7 bases, and 8 bases separated the two germline ends. CDR3 length: 13 amino acids. The V gene's germline CDR1 is SGHDT and CDR2 YYEEEE. The full variable domain, in which reference TRBV5-6 and TRBJ2-2 provide the parts outside the CDR3, is DAGVTQSPTHLIKTRGQQVTLRCSPKSGHDTVSWYQQALGQGPQFIFQYYEEEERQRGNFPDRFSGHQFPNYSSELNVNALLLGDSALYLCASSLQTLGELFFGEGSRLTVL.

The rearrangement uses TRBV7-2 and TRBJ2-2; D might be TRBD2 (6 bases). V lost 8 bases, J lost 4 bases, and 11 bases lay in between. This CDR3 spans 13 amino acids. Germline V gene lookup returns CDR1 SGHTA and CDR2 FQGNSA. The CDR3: CASRERPTGELFF. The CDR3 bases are TGTGCCAGCCGGGAGCGGCCCACCGGGGAGCTGTTTTTT.

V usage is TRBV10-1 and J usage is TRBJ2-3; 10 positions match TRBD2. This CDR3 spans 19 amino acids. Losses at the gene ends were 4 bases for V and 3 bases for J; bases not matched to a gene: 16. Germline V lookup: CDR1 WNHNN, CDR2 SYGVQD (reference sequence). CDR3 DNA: TGCGCCAGCAGTGTAGGGGTGGCTAGCGGGAGAGTGGGTACAGATACGCAGTATTTT. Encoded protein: CASSVGVASGRVGTDTQYF.

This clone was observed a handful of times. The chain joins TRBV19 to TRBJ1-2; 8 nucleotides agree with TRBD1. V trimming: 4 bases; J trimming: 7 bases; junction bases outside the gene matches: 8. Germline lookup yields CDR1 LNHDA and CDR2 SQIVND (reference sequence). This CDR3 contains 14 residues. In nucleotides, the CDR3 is TGTGCCAGTAGTACCGACAGGGGTAGGCGTGGCTACACCTTC. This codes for CASSTDRGRRGYTF.

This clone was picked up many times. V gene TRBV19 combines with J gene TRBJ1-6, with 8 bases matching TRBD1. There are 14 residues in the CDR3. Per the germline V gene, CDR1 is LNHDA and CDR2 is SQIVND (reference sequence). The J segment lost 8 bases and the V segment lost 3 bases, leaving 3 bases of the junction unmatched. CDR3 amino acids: CASSIQGAYSPLHF. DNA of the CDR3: TGTGCCAGTAGTATCCAGGGGGCATATTCACCCCTCCACTTT.

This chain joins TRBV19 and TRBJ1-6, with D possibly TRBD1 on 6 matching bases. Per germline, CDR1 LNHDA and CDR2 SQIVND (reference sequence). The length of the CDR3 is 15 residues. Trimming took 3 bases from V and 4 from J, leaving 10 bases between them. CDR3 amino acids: CASSMSQGYNSPLHF. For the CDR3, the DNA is TGTGCCAGTAGTATGTCTCAGGGGTATAATTCACCCCTCCACTTT.

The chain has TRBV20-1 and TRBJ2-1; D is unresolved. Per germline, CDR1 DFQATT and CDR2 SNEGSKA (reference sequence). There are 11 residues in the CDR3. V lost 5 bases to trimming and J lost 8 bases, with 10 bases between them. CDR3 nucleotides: TGCAGTGCTCGATACAGATATGAGCAGTTCTTC. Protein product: CSARYRYEQFF.

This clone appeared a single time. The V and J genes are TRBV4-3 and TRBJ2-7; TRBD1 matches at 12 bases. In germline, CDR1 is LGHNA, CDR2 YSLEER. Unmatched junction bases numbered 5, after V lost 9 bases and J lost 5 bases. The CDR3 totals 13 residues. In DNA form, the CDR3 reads TGCGCCAGTTCAGGGACAGGGGGCGACGAGCAGTACTTC. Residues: CASSGTGGDEQYF.

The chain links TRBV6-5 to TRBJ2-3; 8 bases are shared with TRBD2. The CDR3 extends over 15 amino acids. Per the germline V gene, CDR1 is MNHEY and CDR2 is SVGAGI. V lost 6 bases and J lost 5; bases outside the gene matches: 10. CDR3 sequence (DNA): TGTGCCAGCAGGAGGACTAGCCAGGTGGGAGATACGCAGTATTTT. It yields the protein CASRRTSQVGDTQYF.

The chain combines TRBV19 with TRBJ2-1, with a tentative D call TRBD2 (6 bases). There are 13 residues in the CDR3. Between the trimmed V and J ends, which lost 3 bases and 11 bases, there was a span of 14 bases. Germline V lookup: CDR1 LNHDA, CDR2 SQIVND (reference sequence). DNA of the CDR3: TGTGCCAGTAGTATCCCTCCGGGGGTGCAGCAGTTCTTC. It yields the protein CASSIPPGVQQFF. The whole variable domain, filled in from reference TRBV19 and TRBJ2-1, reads DGGITQSPKYLFRKEGQNVTLSCEQNLNHDAMYWYRQDPGQGLRLIYYSQIVNDFQKGDIAEGYSVSREKKESFPLTVTSAQKNPTAFYLCASSIPPGVQQFFGPGTRLTVL.

The CDR3, as DNA: TGTGCCACCAAAGATCGGACAGTGGTAGAGACCCAGTACTTC. Encoded protein: CATKDRTVVETQYF. V gene TRBV28 combines with J gene TRBJ2-5; D possibly corresponds to TRBD1 (6 bases). CDR3 length: 14 amino acids. CDR1 is MDHEN, CDR2 SYDVKM, per germline. The V and J ends lost 10 bases and 4 bases respectively, with 19 bases between them.

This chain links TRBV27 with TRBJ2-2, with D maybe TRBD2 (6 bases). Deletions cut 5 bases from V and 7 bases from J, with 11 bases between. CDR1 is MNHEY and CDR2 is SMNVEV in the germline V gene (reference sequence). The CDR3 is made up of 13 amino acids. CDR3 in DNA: TGTGCCAGCAGTCCTAGGAGGGACGGGGAGCTGTTTTTT. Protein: CASSPRRDGELFF.

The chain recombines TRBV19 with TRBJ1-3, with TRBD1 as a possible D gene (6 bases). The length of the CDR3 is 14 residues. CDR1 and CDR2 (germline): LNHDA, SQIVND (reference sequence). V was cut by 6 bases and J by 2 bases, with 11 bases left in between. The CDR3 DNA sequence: TGTGCCAGTAGACGACAGGACGCTGGAAACACCATATATTTT. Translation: CASRRQDAGNTIYF.

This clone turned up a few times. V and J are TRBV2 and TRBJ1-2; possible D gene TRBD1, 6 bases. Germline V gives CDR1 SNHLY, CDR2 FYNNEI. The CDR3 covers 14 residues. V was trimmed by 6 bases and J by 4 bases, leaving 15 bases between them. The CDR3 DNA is TGTGCCAGCAGGGCCCAGGGGCAGGGCTATGGCTACACCTTC. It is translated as CASRAQGQGYGYTF.

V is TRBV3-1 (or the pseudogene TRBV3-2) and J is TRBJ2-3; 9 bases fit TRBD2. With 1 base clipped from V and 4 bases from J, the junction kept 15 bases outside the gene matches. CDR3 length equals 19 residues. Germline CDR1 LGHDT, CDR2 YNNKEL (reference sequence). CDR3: CASSQAGGVAGVPADTQYF. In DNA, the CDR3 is TGTGCCAGCAGCCAAGCCGGAGGAGTAGCGGGAGTTCCTGCAGATACGCAGTATTTT.